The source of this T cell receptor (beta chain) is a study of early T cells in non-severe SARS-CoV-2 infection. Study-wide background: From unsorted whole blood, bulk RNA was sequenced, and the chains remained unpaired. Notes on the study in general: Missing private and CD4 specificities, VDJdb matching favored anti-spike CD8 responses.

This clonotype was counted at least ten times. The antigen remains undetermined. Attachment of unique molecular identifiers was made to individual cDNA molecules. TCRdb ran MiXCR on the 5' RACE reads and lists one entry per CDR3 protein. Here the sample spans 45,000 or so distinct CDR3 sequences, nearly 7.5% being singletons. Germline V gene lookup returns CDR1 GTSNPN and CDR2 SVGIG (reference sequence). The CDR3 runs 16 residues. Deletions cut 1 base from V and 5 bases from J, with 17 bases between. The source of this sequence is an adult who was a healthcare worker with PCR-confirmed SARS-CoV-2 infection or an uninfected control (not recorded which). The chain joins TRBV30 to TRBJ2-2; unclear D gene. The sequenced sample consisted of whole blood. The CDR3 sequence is CAWSELKLLPTGELFF. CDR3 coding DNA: TGTGCCTGGAGTGAGTTGAAGCTATTACCTACCGGGGAGCTGTTTTTT.